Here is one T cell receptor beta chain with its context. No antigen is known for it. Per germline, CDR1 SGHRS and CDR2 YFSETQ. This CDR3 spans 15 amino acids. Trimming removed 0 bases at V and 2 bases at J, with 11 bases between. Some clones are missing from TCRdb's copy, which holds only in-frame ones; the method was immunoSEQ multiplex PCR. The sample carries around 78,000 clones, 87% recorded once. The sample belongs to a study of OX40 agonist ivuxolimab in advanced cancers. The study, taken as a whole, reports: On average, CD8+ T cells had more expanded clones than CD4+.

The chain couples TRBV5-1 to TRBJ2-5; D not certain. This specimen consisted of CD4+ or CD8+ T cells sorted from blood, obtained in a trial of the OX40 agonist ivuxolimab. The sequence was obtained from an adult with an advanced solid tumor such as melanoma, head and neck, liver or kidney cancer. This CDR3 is CASSLGGRLQETQYF. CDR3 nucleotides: TGCGCCAGCAGCTTGGGTGGGCGATTACAAGAGACCCAGTACTTC. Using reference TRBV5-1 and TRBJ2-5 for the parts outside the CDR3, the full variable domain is KAGVTQTPRYLIKTRGQQVTLSCSPISGHRSVSWYQQTPGQGLQFLFEYFSETQRNKGNFPGRFSGRQFSNSRSEMNVSTLELGDSALYLCASSLGGRLQETQYFGPGTRLLVL.